This T cell receptor beta chain stems from a study of blood T cell repertoires in COVID-19. Study details: Collection of acute and convalescent COVID-19 samples took place in the United States, Italy and Spain. T cells, B-cell-depleted T cells, or PBMCs supplied cDNA or gDNA.

The germline gives CDR1 KGHSH, CDR2 LQKENI. The J segment lost 9 bases and the V segment lost 6 bases, leaving 8 bases of the junction unmatched. The CDR3 is made up of 13 amino acids. Generated by immunoSEQ multiplex PCR, the TCRdb table keeps only in-frame clones and is missing some. The sample yields 250,000 to 350,000 clones, 75% to 90% seen once. The material sequenced was peripheral blood. The chain links TRBV18 to TRBJ2-4; TRBD1 aligns across 7 bases. The TCR comes from a man between 25 and 39 years old with acute or convalescent COVID-19. The CDR3 DNA follows: TGTGCCAGCTCCCGAGACAGGGATAGCATTCAGTACTTC. It encodes CASSRDRDSIQYF.